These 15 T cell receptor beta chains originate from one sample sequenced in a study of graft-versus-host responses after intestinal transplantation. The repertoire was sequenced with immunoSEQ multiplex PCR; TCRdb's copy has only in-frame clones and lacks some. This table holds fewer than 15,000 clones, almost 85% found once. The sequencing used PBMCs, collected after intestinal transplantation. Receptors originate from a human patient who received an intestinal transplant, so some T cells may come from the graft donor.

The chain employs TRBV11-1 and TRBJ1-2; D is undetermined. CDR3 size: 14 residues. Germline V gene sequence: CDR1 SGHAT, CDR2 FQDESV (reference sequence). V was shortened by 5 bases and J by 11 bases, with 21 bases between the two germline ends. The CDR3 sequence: CASSTRPGTLGYTF. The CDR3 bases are TGTGCCAGCAGCACCAGACCGGGTACCTTAGGGTACACCTTC.

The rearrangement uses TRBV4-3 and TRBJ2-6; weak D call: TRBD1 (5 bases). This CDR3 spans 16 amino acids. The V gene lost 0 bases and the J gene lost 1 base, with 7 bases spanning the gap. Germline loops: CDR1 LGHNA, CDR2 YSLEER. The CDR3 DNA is TGCGCCAGCAGCCAAGAGACAGCGTCTGGGGCCAACGTCCTGACTTTC. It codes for CASSQETASGANVLTF.

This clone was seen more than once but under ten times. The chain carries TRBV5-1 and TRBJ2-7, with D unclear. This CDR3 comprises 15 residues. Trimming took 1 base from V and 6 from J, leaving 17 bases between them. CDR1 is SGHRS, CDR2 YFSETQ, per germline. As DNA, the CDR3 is TGCGCCAGCAGCTTGACGGACCCGGCCACTTCCGAGCAGTACTTC. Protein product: CASSLTDPATSEQYF. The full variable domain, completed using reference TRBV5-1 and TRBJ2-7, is KAGVTQTPRYLIKTRGQQVTLSCSPISGHRSVSWYQQTPGQGLQFLFEYFSETQRNKGNFPGRFSGRQFSNSRSEMNVSTLELGDSALYLCASSLTDPATSEQYFGPGTRLTVT.

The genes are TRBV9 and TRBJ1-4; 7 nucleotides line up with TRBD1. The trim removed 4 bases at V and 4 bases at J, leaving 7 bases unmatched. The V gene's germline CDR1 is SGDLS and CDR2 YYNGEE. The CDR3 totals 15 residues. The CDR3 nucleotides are TGTGCCAGCAGCTCACCGGGACAGATTAATGAAAAACTGTTTTTT. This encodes CASSSPGQINEKLFF.

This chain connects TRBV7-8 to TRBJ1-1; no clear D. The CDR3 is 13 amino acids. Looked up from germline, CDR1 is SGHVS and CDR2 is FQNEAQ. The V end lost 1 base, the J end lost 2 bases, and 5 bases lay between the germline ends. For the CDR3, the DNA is TGTGCCAGCAGCTTAGTACCCAACACTGAAGCTTTCTTT. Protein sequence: CASSLVPNTEAFF. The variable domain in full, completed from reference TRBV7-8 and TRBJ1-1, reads GAGVSQSPRYKVAKRGQDVALRCDPISGHVSLFWYQQALGQGPEFLTYFQNEAQLDKSGLPSDRFFAERPEGSVSTLKIQRTQQEDSAVYLCASSLVPNTEAFFGQGTRLTVV.

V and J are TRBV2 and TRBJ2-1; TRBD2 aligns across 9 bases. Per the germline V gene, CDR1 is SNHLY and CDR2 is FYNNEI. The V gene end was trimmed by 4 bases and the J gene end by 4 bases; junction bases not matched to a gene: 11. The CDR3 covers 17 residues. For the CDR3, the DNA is TGTGCCAGCAGTGGGGGGGTAGCGGGAGATTTGTACAATGAGCAGTTCTTC. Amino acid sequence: CASSGGVAGDLYNEQFF. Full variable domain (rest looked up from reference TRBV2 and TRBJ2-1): EPEVTQTPSHQVTQMGQEVILRCVPISNHLYFYWYRQILGQKVEFLVSFYNNEISEKSEIFDDQFSVERPDGSNFTLKIRSTKLEDSAMYFCASSGGVAGDLYNEQFFGPGTRLTVL.

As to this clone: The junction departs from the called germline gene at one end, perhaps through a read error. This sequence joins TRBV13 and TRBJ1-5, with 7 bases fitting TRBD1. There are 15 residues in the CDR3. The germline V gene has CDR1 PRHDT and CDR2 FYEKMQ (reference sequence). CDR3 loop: CASSVGGSFNQPQHF. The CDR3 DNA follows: TGTGCCAGCAGCGTAGGGGGCTCTTTCAATCAGCCCCAGCATTTT.

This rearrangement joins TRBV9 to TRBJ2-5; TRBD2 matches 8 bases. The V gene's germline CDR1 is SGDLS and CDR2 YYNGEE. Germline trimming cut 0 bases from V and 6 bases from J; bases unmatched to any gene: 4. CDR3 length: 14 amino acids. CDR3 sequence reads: CASSVGTSLKTQYF. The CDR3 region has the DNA TGTGCCAGCAGCGTAGGGACTAGCCTGAAGACCCAGTACTTC.

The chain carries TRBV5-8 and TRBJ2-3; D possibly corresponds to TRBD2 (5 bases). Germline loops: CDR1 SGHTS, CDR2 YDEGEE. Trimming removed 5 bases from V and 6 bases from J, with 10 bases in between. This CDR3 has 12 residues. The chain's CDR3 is CASSMRVDTQYF. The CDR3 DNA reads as TGTGCCAGCAGTATGAGGGTCGATACGCAGTATTTT.

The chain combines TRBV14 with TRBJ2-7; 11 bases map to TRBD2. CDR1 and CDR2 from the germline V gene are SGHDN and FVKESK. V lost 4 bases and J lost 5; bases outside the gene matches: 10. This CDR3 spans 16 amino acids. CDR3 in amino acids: CASSRRIAGGPDEQYF. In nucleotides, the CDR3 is TGTGCCAGCAGCCGGAGAATAGCGGGAGGGCCCGACGAGCAGTACTTC.

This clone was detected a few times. Written as DNA, the CDR3 is TGCGCCAGCAGCCCGGAGAGCGGGAGGGTCTACGAGCAGTACTTC. This codes for CASSPESGRVYEQYF. This sequence joins TRBV5-1 and TRBJ2-7; TRBD2 matches 10 bases. CDR3 length: 15 residues. V was clipped by 4 bases and J by 3 bases; unmatched bases: 7. Germline V CDR1 and CDR2: SGHRS, YFSETQ.

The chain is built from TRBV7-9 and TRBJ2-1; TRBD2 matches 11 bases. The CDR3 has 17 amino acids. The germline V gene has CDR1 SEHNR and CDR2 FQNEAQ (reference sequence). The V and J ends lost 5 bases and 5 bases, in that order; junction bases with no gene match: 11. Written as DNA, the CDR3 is TGTGCCAGCAGCCCTCGCCTACTAGCGGGAGATGACAATGAGCAGTTCTTC. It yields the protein CASSPRLLAGDDNEQFF.

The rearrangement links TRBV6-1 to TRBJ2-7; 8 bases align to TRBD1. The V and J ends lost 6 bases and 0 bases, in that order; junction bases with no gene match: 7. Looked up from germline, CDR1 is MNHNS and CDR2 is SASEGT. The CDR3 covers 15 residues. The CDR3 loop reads CASRRDRGDSYEQYF. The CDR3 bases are TGTGCCAGCAGAAGAGACAGGGGCGACTCCTACGAGCAGTACTTC.

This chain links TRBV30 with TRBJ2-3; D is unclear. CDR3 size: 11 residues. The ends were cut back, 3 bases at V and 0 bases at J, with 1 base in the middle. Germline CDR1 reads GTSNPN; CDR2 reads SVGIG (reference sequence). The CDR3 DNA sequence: TGTGCCTGGAGAAGCACAGATACGCAGTATTTT. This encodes CAWRSTDTQYF.

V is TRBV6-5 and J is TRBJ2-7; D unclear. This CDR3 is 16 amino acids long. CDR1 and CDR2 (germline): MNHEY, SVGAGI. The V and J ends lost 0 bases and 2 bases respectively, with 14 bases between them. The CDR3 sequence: CASSYSALRAPYEQYF. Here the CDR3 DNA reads TGTGCCAGCAGTTACTCCGCCCTAAGGGCCCCCTACGAGCAGTACTTC.